The 10 T cell receptor beta chains presented below share a single source sample, sequenced in a study of T cells in Graves' hyperthyroidism and ophthalmopathy (dated by TCRdb to 2018 to 2020). The protocol used for the library was multiplex PCR. The sequencer listed for this sample is Illumina HiSeq 2000. Amplification of TCR beta CDR3 regions was carried out from RNA transcripts. A first-round RT-PCR of the TCR CDR3 used the HTBI primer set with the Qiagen OneStep RT-PCR kit. The raw public data were reprocessed by TCRdb itself: fastp quality trimming at Q25, MiXCR clonotype calling, in-frame beta chains only. CDR3 protein duplicates are merged, each entry listing the most common genes and DNA. A total of 300,000 to 350,000 distinct CDR3 sequences appear in this sample, around a fifth of them only once. The ten top clones hold 50% of the sample. The sequenced material came from blood. Source of these receptors: a woman in her 50s with Graves' hyperthyroidism.

This clonotype was seen repeatedly, ten times or more. This sequence joins TRBV4-1 and TRBJ2-3; 11 bases are shared with TRBD2. Trimming cost V 4 bases and J 3 bases; bases outside gene matches: 6. From germline, CDR1 is MGHRA and CDR2 YSYEKL. CDR3 length: 16 amino acids. CDR3 in DNA: TGCGCCAGCAGCCTGACTAGCGGGGTGGATACAGATACGCAGTATTTT. As protein: CASSLTSGVDTDTQYF.

This clonotype came up many times. V gene TRBV10-3 combines with J gene TRBJ2-1; D may be TRBD1 (6 bases). V was cut by 6 bases and J by 2 bases, with 11 bases left in between. The germline CDR1 and CDR2 sequences are ENHRY and SYGVKD. This CDR3 comprises 14 residues. CDR3: CAIRGHLPYNEQFF. The CDR3 DNA sequence: TGTGCCATCAGGGGACACCTCCCCTACAATGAGCAGTTCTTC.

The chain has TRBV10-3 and TRBJ1-1; possible D gene TRBD1, 5 bases. V was pared by 4 bases and J by 2 bases, with 11 bases between. This CDR3 spans 14 amino acids. The germline V gene has CDR1 ENHRY and CDR2 SYGVKD. The CDR3 DNA is TGTGCCATCAGTGTAGGCAGGGCAAACACTGAAGCTTTCTTT. This codes for CAISVGRANTEAFF.

The chain recombines TRBV7-3 with TRBJ2-3, with unresolved D. The V gene's germline CDR1 is SGHTA and CDR2 FQGTGA. With 1 base removed from V and 0 bases from J, the gap between germline ends came to 11 bases. The length of the CDR3 is 16 residues. The chain's CDR3 is CASSLRGRSSTDTQYF. CDR3 in DNA: TGTGCCAGCAGCTTAAGGGGTAGAAGCAGCACAGATACGCAGTATTTT.

Here the CDR3 DNA reads TGTGCCAGCAGCTTACGGGGCAGGGGGAACACCGGGGAGCTGTTTTTT. It translates to CASSLRGRGNTGELFF. The J gene is TRBJ2-2, the V gene TRBV7-9; the D gene is possibly TRBD1 (6 bases). Looked up from germline, CDR1 is SEHNR and CDR2 is FQNEAQ (reference sequence). This CDR3 contains 16 residues. Trimming took off 2 bases at V and 1 base at J, with 11 bases between the two ends.

For the CDR3, the DNA is TGCAGTGCTGACAGGAGATCCTACAATGAGCAGTTCTTC. Residues: CSADRRSYNEQFF. The J gene is TRBJ2-1, the V gene TRBV20-1; perhaps TRBD1 as D (6 bases). Germline-derived CDR1 and CDR2 are DFQATT and SNEGSKA (reference sequence). Trimming took off 5 bases at V and 1 base at J, with 9 bases between the two ends. The CDR3 is 13 amino acids.

This clonotype occurred many times. This chain joins TRBV2 and TRBJ2-2; D might be TRBD2 (5 bases). The CDR3 has 14 amino acids. Trimming took 4 bases from V and 6 from J, leaving 12 bases between them. Germline-derived CDR1 and CDR2 are SNHLY and FYNNEI. The CDR3 nucleotides read TGTGCCAGCAGTGGGACTCCCGCGGCCGGGGAGCTGTTTTTT. Residues: CASSGTPAAGELFF.

This clonotype was detected many times. The chain carries TRBV4-1 and TRBJ2-3; TRBD1 agrees at 7 bases. Germline V gives CDR1 MGHRA, CDR2 YSYEKL. With V trimmed by 0 bases and J by 6 bases, 3 bases remained unmatched. CDR3 length equals 14 residues. The CDR3 DNA sequence: TGCGCCAGCAGCCAAGAGAGGGGGCGGGATACGCAGTATTTT. Translation gives CASSQERGRDTQYF.

V and J are TRBV6-6 and TRBJ2-5; 9 bases are shared with TRBD1. Germline V CDR1 and CDR2: MNHNY, SVGAGI (reference sequence). CDR3 length: 14 amino acids. The V and J ends lost 2 bases and 5 bases, in that order; junction bases with no gene match: 3. CDR3 loop: CASSYRTGEETQYF. As DNA, the CDR3 is TGTGCCAGCAGTTACCGGACAGGGGAGGAGACCCAGTACTTC.

The table lists this clonotype with many counts. V usage is TRBV5-6 and J usage is TRBJ2-3, with 8 bases fitting TRBD2. The J segment lost 9 bases and the V segment lost 2 bases, leaving 11 bases of the junction unmatched. The CDR3 covers 15 residues. Per germline, CDR1 SGHDT and CDR2 YYEEEE. CDR3 nucleotide sequence: TGTGCCAGCAGCTTTCGTGCTAGCGGGCAAACAACGCAGTATTTT. Its protein is CASSFRASGQTTQYF. Complete variable domain (other parts from reference TRBV5-6 and TRBJ2-3): DAGVTQSPTHLIKTRGQQVTLRCSPKSGHDTVSWYQQALGQGPQFIFQYYEEEERQRGNFPDRFSGHQFPNYSSELNVNALLLGDSALYLCASSFRASGQTTQYFGPGTRLTVL.